These 19 T cell receptor beta chains originate from one sample sequenced in a study of vaccination and CD4 T cells after COVID-19. The Oncomine TCR Beta short-read assay was applied to DNA of cultured CD4+ T cells. Using its own MiXCR run on the PCR reads, TCRdb lists one record per CDR3 protein. Seen here are 8,500 to 14,000 distinct CDR3 sequences, less than 75% observed once, and the top ten hold roughly 25%. These TCRs' antigens remain unknown. This sample's treatment: approximately nine-day PBMC culture with coronavirus spike peptide pools or control peptides (ViraFEST assay). The sample consisted of CD4+ T cells from blood, cultured in vitro, taken before SARS-CoV-2 vaccination. The origin of the receptors is a human donor who had recovered from COVID-19.

CDR3 in DNA: TGTGCCAGCAGCCCGGACAGGGTAATCTATGGCTACACCTTC. Encoded protein: CASSPDRVIYGYTF. The chain recombines TRBV7-2 with TRBJ1-2; 8 bases match TRBD1. The CDR3 runs 14 residues. CDR1 is SGHTA, CDR2 FQGNSA, per germline. V dropped 5 bases and J dropped 4; count of bases not matched to a gene: 6.

The V and J genes are TRBV20-1 and TRBJ1-1; D not certain. The ends were cut back, 5 bases at V and 8 bases at J, with 12 bases in the middle. This CDR3 is 11 amino acids long. CDR1 is DFQATT and CDR2 is SNEGSKA in the germline V gene (reference sequence). This chain's CDR3 is CSALLRGEAFF. The CDR3 coding sequence is TGCAGTGCTCTTCTCCGCGGGGAAGCTTTCTTT.

This clonotype was counted between two and nine times. The chain uses TRBV10-3 and TRBJ2-3, with D unclear. Per the germline V gene, CDR1 is ENHRY and CDR2 is SYGVKD. This CDR3 spans 11 amino acids. V dropped 3 bases and J dropped 6 bases, with 4 bases sitting between them. The CDR3 DNA reads as TGTGCCATCAGTGATTCGGATACGCAGTATTTT. This sequence encodes CAISDSDTQYF.

In this sample, this clonotype turned up a few times. The chain joins TRBV5-4 to TRBJ1-5; D is uncertain. The CDR3 is 11 residues long. Trimming took off 4 bases at V and 9 bases at J, with 8 bases between the two ends. Germline V gives CDR1 SGHNT, CDR2 YYREEE (reference sequence). In DNA, the CDR3 is TGTGCCAGCAGCCCCCTCTGGCCCCAGCATTTT. It codes for CASSPLWPQHF.

This chain links TRBV7-2 with TRBJ2-7; 11 bases fit TRBD1. CDR1 and CDR2 (germline): SGHTA, FQGNSA. The V segment lost 1 base and the J segment 4 bases; nucleotides outside the gene matches: 3. This CDR3 spans 15 amino acids. In DNA form, the CDR3 reads TGTGCCAGCAGCTTAGGTTGGGACAGGGGGTACGAGCAGTACTTC. Protein: CASSLGWDRGYEQYF.

This rearrangement joins TRBV7-9 to TRBJ2-2; TRBD1 matches 7 bases. J gave up 1 base and V 8 bases, and 4 bases lay outside the gene matches. The germline gives CDR1 SEHNR, CDR2 FQNEAQ (reference sequence). The CDR3 is 14 residues long. The chain's CDR3 is CASVRQGNTGELFF. CDR3 sequence (DNA): TGTGCCAGCGTCCGACAGGGGAACACCGGGGAGCTGTTTTTT.

DNA of the CDR3: TGTGCCAGCAGATCGACTAGTTTCGTGCAGTATTTT. As protein: CASRSTSFVQYF. This chain connects TRBV2 to TRBJ2-3, with D tentatively TRBD2 (6 bases). Between the trimmed V and J ends, which lost 6 bases and 11 bases, there was a span of 15 bases. The CDR3 consists of 12 residues. The germline CDR1 and CDR2 sequences are SNHLY and FYNNEI.

The V call is TRBV4-1, the J call TRBJ2-6; maybe TRBD2 (6 bases). The ends were cut back, 1 base at V and 1 base at J, with 14 bases in the middle. Germline V gives CDR1 MGHRA, CDR2 YSYEKL. This CDR3 contains 18 residues. The CDR3 DNA reads as TGCGCCAGCAGCCAAGGGGTTAGCGGTACATCTGGGGCCAACGTCCTGACTTTC. The encoded protein is CASSQGVSGTSGANVLTF.

CDR3 sequence: CASNLDILSNQPQHF. The DNA for the CDR3 is TGTGCCAGCAACCTAGACATATTAAGCAATCAGCCCCAGCATTTT. The J gene is TRBJ1-5, the V gene TRBV6-1; D gene ambiguous. There are 15 residues in the CDR3. The V and J ends lost 7 bases and 1 base respectively, with 14 bases between them. Germline V gene lookup returns CDR1 MNHNS and CDR2 SASEGT.

The chain couples TRBV20-1 to TRBJ1-5, with D perhaps TRBD1 (6 bases). Germline assignment: CDR1 DFQATT and CDR2 SNEGSKA (reference sequence). CDR3 length: 15 residues. Trimming left V 1 base short and J 3 bases short, with 13 bases between. As DNA, the CDR3 is TGCAGTGCTAGAGTTGCAACAGGGATCAATCAGCCCCAGCATTTT. Its protein product is CSARVATGINQPQHF.

The chain recombines TRBV6-5 with TRBJ2-5; D not certain. The germline V gene has CDR1 MNHEY and CDR2 SVGAGI. Trimming pared 2 bases from V and 4 bases from J, leaving 5 bases between. The CDR3 covers 12 residues. CDR3 loop: CASSYPVETQYF. The CDR3 nucleotides read TGTGCCAGCAGTTACCCCGTAGAGACCCAGTACTTC.

The rearrangement links TRBV6-1 to TRBJ1-5; D is ambiguous. The V gene lost 5 bases and the J gene lost 5 bases, with 25 bases spanning the gap. The CDR3 has 18 residues. The V gene's germline CDR1 is MNHNS and CDR2 SASEGT. The DNA of the CDR3 is TGTGCCAGCAGTCCTGGAATAGTAAAGACGCGGCGGTATCAGCCCCAGCATTTT. Translation: CASSPGIVKTRRYQPQHF.

This clonotype was detected only a few times. The chain recombines TRBV24-1 with TRBJ1-5; D gene unclear. The V end lost 5 bases, the J end lost 0 bases, and 7 bases lay between the germline ends. The CDR3 has 14 residues. CDR1 is KGHDR and CDR2 is SFDVKD in the germline V gene. CDR3 amino acids: CATSVGSSNQPQHF. The CDR3 coding sequence is TGTGCCACCAGTGTGGGCAGTAGCAATCAGCCCCAGCATTTT.

The J gene is TRBJ2-4, the V gene TRBV6-1, with D unresolved. This CDR3 region has 14 residues. Trimming took 0 bases from V and 15 from J, leaving 18 bases between them. CDR1 is MNHNS and CDR2 is SASEGT in the germline V gene. The CDR3 loop is CASSEALVGTLGYF. CDR3 bases: TGTGCCAGCAGTGAAGCGCTCGTGGGTACCTTGGGGTACTTC.

As concerns this clonotype: One end of the junction fails to match germline, which may point to a read error. The rearrangement joins TRBV11-1 to TRBJ2-7, with unresolved D. Germline V gene sequence: CDR1 SGHAT, CDR2 FQDESV (reference sequence). CDR3 size: 14 residues. Written as DNA, the CDR3 is TGCGCCAGCAGCTTGGAAGGGATTGCCGACGAGCAGTACTTC. Amino acid sequence: CASSLEGIADEQYF.

CDR3 in DNA: TGTGCCAGCAGTCGACTAGCGGACTCCTACGAGCAGTACTTC. Residues: CASSRLADSYEQYF. The V and J genes are TRBV6-1 and TRBJ2-7, with 9 bases that match TRBD2. V shed 5 bases and J 0 bases; nucleotides not matched to a gene: 2. Germline-derived CDR1 and CDR2 are MNHNS and SASEGT. This CDR3 has 14 residues.

The chain employs TRBV2 and TRBJ2-1; unclear D gene. Germline values: CDR1 SNHLY, CDR2 FYNNEI. The V end lost 4 bases, the J end lost 4 bases, and 8 bases lay between the germline ends. CDR3 size: 13 residues. CDR3 region: CASSGSSYNEQFF. The CDR3 region has the DNA TGTGCCAGCAGTGGTAGTTCTTACAATGAGCAGTTCTTC.

This sequence joins TRBV20-1 and TRBJ2-5, with D tentatively TRBD2 (5 bases). CDR1 is DFQATT and CDR2 is SNEGSKA in the germline V gene (reference sequence). This CDR3 is 15 amino acids long. V dropped 1 base and J dropped 5 bases, with 17 bases sitting between them. CDR3 sequence (DNA): TGCAGTGCTAGAGGGGAGTCCGGAGAGACGGAGACCCAGTACTTC. Its translation: CSARGESGETETQYF.

The V call is TRBV20-1, the J call TRBJ1-4; unclear D gene. Germline CDR1 reads DFQATT; CDR2 reads SNEGSKA (reference sequence). The CDR3 totals 13 residues. The V end was cut by 7 bases, the J end by 3 bases, with 12 bases between. The CDR3 sequence is CSGNPGANEKLFF. DNA of the CDR3: TGCAGTGGGAACCCTGGGGCTAATGAAAAACTGTTTTTT.